Listed below are T cell receptor beta chains from one sample, sequenced in a study of control samples from healthy donors and cancer patients. Sequencing used immunoSEQ multiplex PCR; TCRdb keeps in-frame clones, though not all of them. The profile covers just under 75,000 clones, with over 75% appearing a single time and 3.5% to 4% taken by the ten largest. The sequencing input was blood. The receptors were sampled from a woman aged 45-65 years in good health. The CDR3 runs from the conserved cysteine through the conserved F or W. A D gene is named only where the DNA matches it firmly. A clone size is listed for some rows: how often the clone was seen (once, few, many), or a class if it is expanded.

V gene	D gene	CDR3 length	clone size	J gene	CDR3 protein	CDR3 DNA
TRBV28	.	14	.	TRBJ1-2	CASSPTPGGYGYTF	TGTGCCAGCAGTCCAACCCCGGGTGGCTATGGCTACACCTTC
TRBV4-2	TRBD2	16	few	TRBJ2-4	CASSQEGEGAKNIQYF	TGTGCCAGCAGCCAAGAAGGGGAGGGGGCCAAAAACATTCAGTACTTC
TRBV20-1	.	13	.	TRBJ1-2	CSASLGRGYGYTF	TGCAGTGCTAGTCTGGGGAGAGGCTATGGCTACACCTTC
TRBV7-9	.	14	.	TRBJ2-4	CASSPGLGANIQYF	TGTGCCAGCAGCCCGGGTCTCGGGGCAAACATTCAGTACTTC
TRBV29-1	TRBD1	13	once	TRBJ2-3	CSVRRTGEDTQYF	TGCAGCGTTAGACGAACAGGGGAAGATACGCAGTATTTT
TRBV9	.	13	.	TRBJ2-5	CASSVATLETQYF	TGTGCCAGCAGCGTAGCTACACTTGAGACCCAGTACTTC
TRBV20-1	.	10	.	TRBJ2-3	CSGYTETQYF	TGCAGTGGATACACAGAAACGCAGTATTTT
TRBV7-2	TRBD2	18	.	TRBJ2-1	CASSLGPGLAGAGNEQFF	TGTGCCAGCAGCTTAGGACCGGGACTAGCGGGAGCGGGCAATGAGCAGTTCTTC
TRBV9	.	15	.	TRBJ1-2	CASSVVATKNYGYTF	TGTGCCAGCAGCGTAGTAGCTACGAAAAACTATGGCTACACCTTC
TRBV15	.	13	few	TRBJ1-1	CATSRDPNTEAFF	TGTGCCACCAGCAGAGATCCGAACACTGAAGCTTTCTTT
TRBV7-6	TRBD1	18	.	TRBJ2-1	CASSLRGLIGRSYNEQFF	TGTGCCAGCAGCTTAAGGGGGCTGATAGGCCGATCCTACAATGAGCAGTTCTTC
TRBV5-6	TRBD2	15	once	TRBJ2-7	CASSRWTRVPYEQYF	TGTGCCAGCAGCCGATGGACTAGGGTACCCTACGAGCAGTACTTC
TRBV9	TRBD2	13	.	TRBJ2-5	CASSRAGEETQYF	TGTGCCAGCAGTCGGGCGGGAGAAGAGACCCAGTACTTC
TRBV5-1	.	15	.	TRBJ2-5	CASSLVWDQGETQYF	TGCGCCAGCAGCTTGGTATGGGACCAAGGAGAGACCCAGTACTTC
TRBV6-6	.	10	.	TRBJ2-7	CASSSHEQYF	TGTGCCAGCAGCTCCCACGAGCAGTACTTC
TRBV2	.	12	.	TRBJ2-7	CASSDNSYEQYF	TGTGCCAGCAGTGACAACTCCTACGAGCAGTACTTC
TRBV12-2	.	18	.	TRBJ2-3	CASRLAPLQSEGTDTQYF	TGTGCAAGTCGCTTAGCGCCCTTGCAGTCCGAGGGAACAGATACGCAGTATTTT
TRBV6-2/TRBV6-3	TRBD2	12	.	TRBJ2-7	CASSPGTKEQYF	TGTGCCAGCAGCCCTGGGACTAAGGAGCAGTACTTC
TRBV27	.	15	few	TRBJ1-4	CASSLDGREDEKLFF	TGTGCCAGCAGTTTAGACGGAAGAGAGGATGAAAAACTGTTTTTT
TRBV21-1	.	12	.	TRBJ2-7	CARIATSYEQYF	TGTGCCAGGATAGCGACGTCCTACGAGCAGTACTTC
TRBV28	.	15	once	TRBJ2-5	CASSPPRTAVKTQYF	TGTGCCAGCAGTCCTCCTCGTACAGCAGTAAAGACCCAGTACTTC
TRBV2	.	15	.	TRBJ2-2	CASSDWSANTGELFF	TGTGCCAGCAGTGATTGGTCAGCGAACACCGGGGAGCTGTTTTTT
TRBV10-2	TRBD1	14	.	TRBJ2-7	CASKEGTGAYEQYF	TGCGCCAGCAAGGAGGGGACAGGGGCCTACGAGCAGTACTTC
TRBV5-1	.	14	.	TRBJ1-2	CASSFSNEGYGYTF	TGCGCCAGCAGCTTTAGCAACGAAGGGTATGGCTACACCTTC